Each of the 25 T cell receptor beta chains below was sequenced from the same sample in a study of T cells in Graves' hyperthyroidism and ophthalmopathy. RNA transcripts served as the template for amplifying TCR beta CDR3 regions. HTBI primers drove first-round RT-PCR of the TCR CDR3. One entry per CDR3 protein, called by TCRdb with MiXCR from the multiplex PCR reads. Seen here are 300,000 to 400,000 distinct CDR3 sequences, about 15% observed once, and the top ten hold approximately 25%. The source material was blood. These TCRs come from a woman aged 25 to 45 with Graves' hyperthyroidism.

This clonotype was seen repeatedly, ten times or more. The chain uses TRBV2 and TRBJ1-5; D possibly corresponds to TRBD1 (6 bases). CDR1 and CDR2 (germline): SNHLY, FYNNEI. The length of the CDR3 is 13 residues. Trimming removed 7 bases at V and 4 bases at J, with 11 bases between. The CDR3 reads CASTGEANQPQHF. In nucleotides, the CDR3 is TGTGCCAGCACAGGGGAGGCGAATCAGCCCCAGCATTTT.

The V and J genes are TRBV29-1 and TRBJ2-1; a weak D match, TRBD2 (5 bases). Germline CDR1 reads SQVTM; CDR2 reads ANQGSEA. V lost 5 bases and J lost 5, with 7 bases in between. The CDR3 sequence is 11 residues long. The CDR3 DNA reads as TGCAGCGTTCGGAGGCACAATGAGCAGTTCTTC. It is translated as CSVRRHNEQFF.

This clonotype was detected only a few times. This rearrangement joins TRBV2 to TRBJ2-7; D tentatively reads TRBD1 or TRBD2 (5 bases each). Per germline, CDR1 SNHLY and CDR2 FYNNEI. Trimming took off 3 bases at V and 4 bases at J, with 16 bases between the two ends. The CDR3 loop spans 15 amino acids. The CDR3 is CASSDRGARGYEQYF. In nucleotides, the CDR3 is TGTGCCAGCAGTGATCGAGGGGCGCGTGGGTACGAGCAGTACTTC.

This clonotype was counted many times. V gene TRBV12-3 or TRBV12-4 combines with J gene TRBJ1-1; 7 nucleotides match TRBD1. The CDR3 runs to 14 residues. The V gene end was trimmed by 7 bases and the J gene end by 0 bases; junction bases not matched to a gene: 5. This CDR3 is CASKQGQMNTEAFF. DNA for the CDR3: TGTGCCAGCAAACAGGGACAGATGAACACTGAAGCTTTCTTT.

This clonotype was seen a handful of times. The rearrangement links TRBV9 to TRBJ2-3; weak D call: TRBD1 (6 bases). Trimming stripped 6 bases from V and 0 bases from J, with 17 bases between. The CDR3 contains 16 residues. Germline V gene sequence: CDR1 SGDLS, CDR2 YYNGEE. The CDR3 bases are TGTGCCAGCACCCCCTCTCCCGGACAGAGCACAGATACGCAGTATTTT. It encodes CASTPSPGQSTDTQYF.

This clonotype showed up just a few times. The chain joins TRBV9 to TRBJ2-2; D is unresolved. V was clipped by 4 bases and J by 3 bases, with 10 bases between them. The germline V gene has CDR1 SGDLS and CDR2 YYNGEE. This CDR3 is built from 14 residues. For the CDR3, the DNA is TGTGCCAGCAGCCAGTGGGCGGACACCGGGGAGCTGTTTTTT. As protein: CASSQWADTGELFF.

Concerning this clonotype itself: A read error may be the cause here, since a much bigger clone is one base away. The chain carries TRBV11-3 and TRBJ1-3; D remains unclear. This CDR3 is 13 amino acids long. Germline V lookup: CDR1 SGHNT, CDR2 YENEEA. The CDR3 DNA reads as TGTACCAGCAGCTTATCAGATGGAAACACCATATATTTT. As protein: CTSSLSDGNTIYF. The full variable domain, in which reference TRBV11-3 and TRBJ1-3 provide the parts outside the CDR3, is EAGVVQSPRYKIIEKKQPVAFWCNPISGHNTLYWYLQNLGQGPELLIRYENEEAVDDSQLPKDRFSAERLKGVDSTLKIQPAELGDSAVYLCTSSLSDGNTIYFGEGSWLTVV.

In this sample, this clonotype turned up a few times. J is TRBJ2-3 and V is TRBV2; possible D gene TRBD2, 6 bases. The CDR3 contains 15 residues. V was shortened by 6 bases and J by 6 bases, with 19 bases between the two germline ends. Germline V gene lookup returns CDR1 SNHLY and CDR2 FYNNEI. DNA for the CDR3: TGTGCCAGCAGGGCGGACTATTTTCTAGAGGATACGCAGTATTTT. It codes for CASRADYFLEDTQYF.

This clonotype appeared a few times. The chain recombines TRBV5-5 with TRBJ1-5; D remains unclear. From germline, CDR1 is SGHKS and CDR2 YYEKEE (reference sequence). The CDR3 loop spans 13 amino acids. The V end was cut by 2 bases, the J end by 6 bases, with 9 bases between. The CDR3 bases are TGTGCCAGCAGCTTTGCAGCAGGTCAGCCCCAGCATTTT. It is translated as CASSFAAGQPQHF.

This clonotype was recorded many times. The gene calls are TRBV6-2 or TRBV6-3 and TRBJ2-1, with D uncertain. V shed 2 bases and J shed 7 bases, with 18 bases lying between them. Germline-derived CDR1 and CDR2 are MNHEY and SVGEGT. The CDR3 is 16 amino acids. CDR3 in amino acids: CASSYPQGRVRNEQFF. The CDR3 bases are TGTGCCAGCAGTTACCCTCAAGGACGCGTGAGAAATGAGCAGTTCTTC.

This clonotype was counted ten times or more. The CDR3 is CASSLVVSGANVLTF. The CDR3 DNA is TGTGCCAGCAGCTTAGTAGTCTCTGGGGCCAACGTCCTGACTTTC. This chain uses TRBV11-2 with TRBJ2-6; D is undetermined. In germline, CDR1 is SGHAT, CDR2 FQNNGV. V lost 1 base and J 0 bases, leaving 4 bases between the germline ends. This CDR3 comprises 15 residues.

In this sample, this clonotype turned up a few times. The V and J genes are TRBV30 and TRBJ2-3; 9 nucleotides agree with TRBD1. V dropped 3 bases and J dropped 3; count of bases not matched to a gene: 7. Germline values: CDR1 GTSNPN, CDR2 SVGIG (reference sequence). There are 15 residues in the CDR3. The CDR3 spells CAWSVGDRATDTQYF. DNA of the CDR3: TGTGCCTGGAGCGTAGGGGACAGGGCAACAGATACGCAGTATTTT. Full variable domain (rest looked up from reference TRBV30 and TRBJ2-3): SQTIHQWPATLVQPVGSPLSLECTVEGTSNPNLYWYRQAAGRGLQLLFYSVGIGQISSEVPQNLSASRPQDRQFILSSKKLLLSDSGFYLCAWSVGDRATDTQYFGPGTRLTVL.

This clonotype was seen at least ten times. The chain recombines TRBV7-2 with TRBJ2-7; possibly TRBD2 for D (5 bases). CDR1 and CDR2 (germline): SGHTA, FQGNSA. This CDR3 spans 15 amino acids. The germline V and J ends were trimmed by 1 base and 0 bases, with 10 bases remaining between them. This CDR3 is CASSLERGNSYEQYF. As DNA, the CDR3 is TGTGCCAGCAGCTTAGAAAGAGGGAACTCCTACGAGCAGTACTTC.

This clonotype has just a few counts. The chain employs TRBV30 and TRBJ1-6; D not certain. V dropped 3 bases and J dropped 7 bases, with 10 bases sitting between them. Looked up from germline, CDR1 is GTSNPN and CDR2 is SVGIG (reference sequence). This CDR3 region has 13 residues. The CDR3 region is CAWRRLLNSPLHF. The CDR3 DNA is TGTGCCTGGAGAAGGTTACTCAATTCACCCCTCCACTTT.

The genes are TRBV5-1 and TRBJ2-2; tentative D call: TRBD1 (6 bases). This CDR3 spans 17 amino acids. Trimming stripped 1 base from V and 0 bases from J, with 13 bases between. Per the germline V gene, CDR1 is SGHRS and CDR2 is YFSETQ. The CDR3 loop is CASSLRGRGANTGELFF. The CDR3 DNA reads TGCGCCAGCAGCTTGAGGGGGAGAGGGGCGAACACCGGGGAGCTGTTTTTT.

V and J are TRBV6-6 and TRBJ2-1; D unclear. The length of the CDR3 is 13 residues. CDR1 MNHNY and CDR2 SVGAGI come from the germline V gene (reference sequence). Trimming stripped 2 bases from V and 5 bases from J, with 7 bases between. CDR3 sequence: CASSYGLNNEQFF. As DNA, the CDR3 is TGTGCCAGCAGTTACGGTCTTAACAATGAGCAGTTCTTC.

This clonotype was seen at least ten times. This CDR3 reads CATSRESAGNIYEQYF. For the CDR3, the DNA is TGTGCCACCAGCAGAGAATCGGCAGGGAACATATACGAGCAGTACTTC. The genes are TRBV15 and TRBJ2-7; tentatively, D is TRBD1 (5 bases). There are 16 residues in the CDR3. The V gene's germline CDR1 is LNHNV and CDR2 YYDKDF (reference sequence). V shed 0 bases and J shed 4 bases, with 16 bases lying between them.

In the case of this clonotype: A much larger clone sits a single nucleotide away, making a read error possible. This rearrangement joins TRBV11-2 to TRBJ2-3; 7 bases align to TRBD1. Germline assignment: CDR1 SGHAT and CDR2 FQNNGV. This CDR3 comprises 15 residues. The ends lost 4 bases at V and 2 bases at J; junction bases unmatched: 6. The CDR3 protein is CASSSGTELTDTQYF. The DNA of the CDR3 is TGTGCCAGCAGCTCGGGGACAGAGCTCACAGATACGCAGTATTTT. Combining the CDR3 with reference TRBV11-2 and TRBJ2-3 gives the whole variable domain EAGVAQSPRYKIIEKRQSVAFWCNPISGHATLYWYQQILGQGPKLLIQFQNNGVVDDSQLPKDRFSAERLKGVDSTLKIQPAKLEDSAVYLCASSSGTELTDTQYFGPGTRLTVL.

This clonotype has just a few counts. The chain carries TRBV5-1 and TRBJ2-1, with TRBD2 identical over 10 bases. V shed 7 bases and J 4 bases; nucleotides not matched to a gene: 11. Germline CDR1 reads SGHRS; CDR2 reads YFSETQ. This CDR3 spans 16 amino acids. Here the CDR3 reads CASEQKSGGAYNEQFF. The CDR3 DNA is TGCGCCAGCGAGCAAAAAAGCGGGGGGGCTTACAATGAGCAGTTCTTC.

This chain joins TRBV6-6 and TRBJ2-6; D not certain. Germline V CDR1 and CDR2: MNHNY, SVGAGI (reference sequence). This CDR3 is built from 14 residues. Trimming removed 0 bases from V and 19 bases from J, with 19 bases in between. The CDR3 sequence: CASSYSGTQHTRTF. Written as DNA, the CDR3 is TGTGCCAGCAGTTACTCGGGCACCCAACACACCCGTACTTTC.

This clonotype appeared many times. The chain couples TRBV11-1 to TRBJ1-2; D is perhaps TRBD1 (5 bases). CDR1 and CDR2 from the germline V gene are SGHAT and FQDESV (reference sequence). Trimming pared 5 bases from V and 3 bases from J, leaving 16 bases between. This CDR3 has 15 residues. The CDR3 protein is CASSVDGDGYYGYTF. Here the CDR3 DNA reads TGTGCCAGCAGCGTGGACGGGGACGGCTACTATGGCTACACCTTC.

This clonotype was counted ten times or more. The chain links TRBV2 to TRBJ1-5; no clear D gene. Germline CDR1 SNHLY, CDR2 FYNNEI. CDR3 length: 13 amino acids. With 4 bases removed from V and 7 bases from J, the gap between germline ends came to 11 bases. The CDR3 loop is CASSGSGRQPQHF. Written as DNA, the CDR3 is TGTGCCAGCAGTGGATCCGGGCGACAGCCCCAGCATTTT.

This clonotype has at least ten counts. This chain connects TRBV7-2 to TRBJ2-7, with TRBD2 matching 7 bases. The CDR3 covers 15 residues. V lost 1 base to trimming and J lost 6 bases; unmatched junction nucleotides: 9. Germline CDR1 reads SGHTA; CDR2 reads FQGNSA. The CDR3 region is CASSLVGGSYGEQYF. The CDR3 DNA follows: TGTGCCAGCAGCTTAGTTGGCGGGAGTTACGGCGAGCAGTACTTC.

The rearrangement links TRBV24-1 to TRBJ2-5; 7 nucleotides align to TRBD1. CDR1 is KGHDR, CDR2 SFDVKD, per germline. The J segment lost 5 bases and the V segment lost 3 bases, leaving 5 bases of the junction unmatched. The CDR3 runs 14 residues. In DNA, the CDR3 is TGTGCCACCAGTGATAGCCGACAGGGCGAGACCCAGTACTTC. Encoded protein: CATSDSRQGETQYF.

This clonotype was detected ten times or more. The CDR3 nucleotides read TGTGCCAGTAGGGGGGACACATCCTACGAGCAGTACTTC. This codes for CASRGDTSYEQYF. The chain uses TRBV12-3 or TRBV12-4 and TRBJ2-7; either TRBD1 or TRBD2 may fit D (6 bases each). The CDR3 spans 13 residues. Trimming removed 9 bases from V and 1 base from J, with 13 bases in between.